This T cell receptor (beta chain) was retrieved from a study of cytomegalovirus exposure and HLA in healthy donors. PCR used 60 Vbeta primers and 13 Jbeta primers. Repertoires were generated with immunoSEQ multiplex PCR, while TCRdb's copy carries only in-frame clones and drops some. The sample includes roughly 130,000 clones, roughly 62% of them seen just once. This TCR was recovered from a male donor in good health and CMV-seronegative. Sequenced input: PBMCs.

Here the CDR3 DNA reads TGTGCCACCACCCGGGGGGATACTAGCACAGATACGCAGTATTTT. The encoded protein is CATTRGDTSTDTQYF. The rearrangement uses TRBV10-3 and TRBJ2-3, with TRBD2 identical over 7 bases. The length of the CDR3 is 15 residues. After removal of 10 bases from V and 0 bases from J, the junction contained 10 bases not matched to a gene. The germline V gene has CDR1 ENHRY and CDR2 SYGVKD.